This T cell receptor beta chain was observed in a study of blood T cell repertoires in COVID-19 (dated by TCRdb to 2020 to 2021). With respect to the entire study: Samples from collaborators originated in the United States, Italy and Spain and spanned both the acute and convalescent phases of COVID-19. The material from the prospective study consisted of cDNA or gDNA derived from T cells, B-cell-depleted T cells, or PBMCs. Deeply sampled blood TCRbeta repertoires from subjects exposed to, actively infected with, or recovered from COVID-19 were included in the dataset. A freely available public database, intended as a resource for researchers studying the immune response to SARS-CoV-2, is where the repertoires were released. The samples were drawn from two sources: the first 160 participants of the ongoing ImmuneRACE study, and 1,000 to 1,500 subjects contributed by 6 global collaborators. A de-identified subject ID, COVID-19 status, age in years and sex were almost always included in the sample metadata. Where HLA class I and class II types were available, the types were taken from metadata supplied by the sample provider, not from assay-based typing. The study at large found these results: The amount of clinical and demographic metadata varied by source and participant and was provided uncurated.

TCRbeta CDR3 regions were amplified from genomic DNA using the immunoSEQ Assay, a bias-controlled multiplex PCR. The source study handled its data this way. The number of nucleated cells in each sample was estimated from the amplification of reference gene primers within the assay. Sequence reads were collapsed and filtered to measure the absolute abundance of every unique TCRbeta CDR3 rearrangement. For each sample, productive Simpson clonality was calculated as the square root of Simpson's diversity index over productive rearrangements. The table was pulled from immuneACCESS by TCRdb, which kept in-frame rearrangements only. Such tables lose some clones; where checked, under half of the loss comes from unresolved V genes, and the rest has no known cause. The V and J calls and clone size are taken from that table; D and trimming were inferred from the DNA. A total of a few hundred thousand clones appear in this sample, roughly 88% of them only once. Approximately 2% of the sample lies in the top ten.

Participants in the prospective study were enrolled through a virtual design, were aged roughly 18 to 100 years, and lived in under 25 United States geographic areas. In the prospective study, participants were assigned to cohorts based on the clinical history participants reported in a screening survey and a study questionnaire. ImmuneRACE Cohort 3 recovered participants were defined by two consecutive negative NP/OP PCR tests, healthcare professional clearance, or symptom resolution. In the prospective study, mobile phlebotomists collected whole blood, serum and a nasopharyngeal or oropharyngeal swab from each participant. Additional blood draws and questionnaires over an approximately two-month period could optionally be provided by prospective study participants. Before DNA extraction, prospective study blood samples were shipped either frozen or at room temperature. On this clone itself: Its cognate antigen has yet to be identified. The record has no base qualities; no much larger clone is one base away.

Looking up the germline V gene yields CDR1 MNHEY and CDR2 SVGAGI. Measured from the cysteine to the phenylalanine, the CDR3 is 13 residues long. Of all the DNA, just the CDR3 is kept, 39 bases in frame from base 1. At the junction V is shortened by 5 bases and J by 4 bases, with 11 bases in between. Input material: PBMCs or T cells enriched from blood (not recorded which). The clonotype comes from a woman in her forties or fifties who had recovered from COVID-19. Recombination joined TRBV6-5 with TRBJ1-2, with the D gene too uncertain to name. The DNA sequence is TGTGCCAGCAGTCTCGGGTTGCTCTATGGCTACACCTTC. Its product reads: CASSLGLLYGYTF.